The entry that follows covers one T cell receptor (beta chain) sequence. Germline V gives CDR1 MNHNS, CDR2 SASEGT. Trimming cost V 5 bases and J 1 base, with 9 bases left between them. This CDR3 region has 13 residues. This sample stems from a study of shared clonotypes between healthy human individuals. Data came from immunoSEQ multiplex PCR; TCRdb stores just in-frame clones and leaves some out. Among 400,000 to 600,000 clones listed, about 76% were seen once. The sequence derives from a woman aged 40 to 50 in good health. Some clones in this sample may be carry-over from other donors' samples. Sequenced: PBMCs. The chain employs TRBV6-1 and TRBJ2-7; no firm D call. CDR3 nucleotide sequence: TGTGCCAGCAGTTTAGGAGCGTCCTACGAGCAGTACTTC. It specifies CASSLGASYEQYF.